Listed here are 21 T cell receptor beta chains from one sample, sequenced in a study of T-cell memory formation after mild COVID-19. MiXCR, run by TCRdb on the 5' RACE reads, gives a single entry per CDR3 protein. The data contain approximately 190,000 distinct CDR3 sequences, roughly 18% of them singletons. Sequencing was performed on PBMCs or a T cell subset sorted from them (not recorded which). The receptor set was obtained from an adult woman who had mild COVID-19 (a few samples of this study predate the infection). Cell type and time point are not known.

The chain combines TRBV30 with TRBJ2-3; possibly TRBD2 for D (5 bases). This CDR3 is built from 14 residues. Germline CDR1 reads GTSNPN; CDR2 reads SVGIG (reference sequence). The V end lost 4 bases, the J end lost 4 bases, and 15 bases lay between the germline ends. CDR3 in amino acids: CAWNPLVGADTQYF. The CDR3 DNA reads TGTGCCTGGAACCCACTAGTTGGGGCAGATACGCAGTATTTT.

The chain recombines TRBV7-2 with TRBJ1-1; D gene unclear. Germline V gives CDR1 SGHTA, CDR2 FQGNSA. V dropped 0 bases and J dropped 8 bases, with 13 bases sitting between them. The CDR3 is 14 amino acids. The CDR3 DNA reads as TGTGCCAGCAGCTTAGCGGGCCCCCAGTCGGAAGCTTTCTTT. This gives the protein CASSLAGPQSEAFF. The whole variable domain, remainder taken from reference TRBV7-2 and TRBJ1-1, is GAGVSQSPSNKVTEKGKDVELRCDPISGHTALYWYRQSLGQGLEFLIYFQGNSAPDKSGLPSDRFSAERTGGSVSTLTIQRTQQEDSAVYLCASSLAGPQSEAFFGQGTRLTVV.

This clonotype was seen more than once but under ten times. The chain uses TRBV7-6 and TRBJ2-5, with TRBD2 identical over 11 bases. V lost 4 bases to trimming and J lost 4 bases; unmatched junction nucleotides: 8. The CDR3 has 16 amino acids. Germline lookup yields CDR1 SGHVS and CDR2 FNYEAQ. The CDR3 reads CASSSRGLAGGETQYF. In DNA, the CDR3 is TGTGCCAGCAGCTCCCGAGGGCTAGCGGGGGGAGAGACCCAGTACTTC.

The chain's CDR3 is CATSDETGVYGYTF. The CDR3 DNA reads TGTGCCACCAGTGACGAGACAGGGGTCTATGGCTACACCTTC. This chain links TRBV24-1 with TRBJ1-2, with 8 bases that match TRBD1. The CDR3 consists of 14 residues. Germline values: CDR1 KGHDR, CDR2 SFDVKD. V was pared by 4 bases and J by 4 bases, with 4 bases of the junction left unmatched.

This clonotype turned up a few times. This chain joins TRBV4-3 and TRBJ2-1, with D uncertain. Trimming removed 4 bases at V and 8 bases at J, with 15 bases between. In germline, CDR1 is LGHNA, CDR2 YSLEER. This CDR3 has 14 amino acids. Written as DNA, the CDR3 is TGCGCCAGCAGCCGGTACCAGGTGTGGGATGAGCAGTTCTTC. Translation: CASSRYQVWDEQFF.

This clonotype was counted only a few times. The chain links TRBV12-3 or TRBV12-4 to TRBJ1-1; tentative D call: TRBD1 (6 bases). Trimming shortened V by 6 bases and J by 1 base, and 15 bases separated the two germline ends. The CDR3 has 15 residues. The CDR3 DNA is TGTGCCAGCAGCCCAAACGGACAGACGAACACTGAAGCTTTCTTT. Encoded protein: CASSPNGQTNTEAFF.

V usage is TRBV7-2 and J usage is TRBJ1-2; weak D call: TRBD1 (5 bases). The germline V gene encodes CDR1 SGHTA and CDR2 FQGNSA. This CDR3 is built from 13 residues. V lost 1 base and J lost 7, with 10 bases in between. The CDR3 region is CASSLGGGAGYTF. In DNA, the CDR3 is TGTGCCAGCAGCTTAGGAGGAGGGGCTGGCTACACCTTC.

This clonotype was observed a handful of times. The rearrangement links TRBV9 to TRBJ1-1; D is uncertain. CDR1 is SGDLS and CDR2 is YYNGEE in the germline V gene. Trimming pared 0 bases from V and 0 bases from J, leaving 15 bases between. The CDR3 totals 17 residues. As DNA, the CDR3 is TGTGCCAGCAGCGTAGGAGTGTCAGCTACCATGAACACTGAAGCTTTCTTT. Residues: CASSVGVSATMNTEAFF. Full variable domain (outside the CDR3, taken from reference TRBV9 and TRBJ1-1): DSGVTQTPKHLITATGQRVTLRCSPRSGDLSVYWYQQSLDQGLQFLIQYYNGEERAKGNILERFSAQQFPDLHSELNLSSLELGDSALYFCASSVGVSATMNTEAFFGQGTRLTVV.

This clonotype has a handful of counts. This chain joins TRBV9 and TRBJ1-3; 8 bases are a match to TRBD1. Trimming removed 1 base from V and 7 bases from J; junction bases left unmatched: 13. The CDR3 is 17 residues long. CDR1 is SGDLS and CDR2 is YYNGEE in the germline V gene. This CDR3 reads CASSVMDRVGPWNTIYF. Here the CDR3 DNA reads TGTGCCAGCAGCGTAATGGACAGGGTTGGCCCCTGGAACACCATATATTTT.

V and J are TRBV18 and TRBJ2-5; no clear D. The germline V gene has CDR1 KGHSH and CDR2 LQKENI. CDR3 length: 13 amino acids. V was shortened by 5 bases and J by 2 bases, with 9 bases between the two germline ends. CDR3 sequence: CASSAVLQETQYF. The CDR3 nucleotides are TGTGCCAGCTCAGCCGTATTGCAAGAGACCCAGTACTTC.

The CDR3 is CATSDFGIPGTQYF. Here the CDR3 DNA reads TGTGCCACCAGTGATTTCGGCATACCGGGTACGCAGTATTTT. The V gene is TRBV24-1, the J gene TRBJ2-3; no reliable D call. The CDR3 runs to 14 residues. Germline lookup yields CDR1 KGHDR and CDR2 SFDVKD. Trimming removed 1 base at V and 8 bases at J, with 12 bases between.

The chain uses TRBV6-1 and TRBJ1-5; 7 bases map to TRBD1. In germline, CDR1 is MNHNS, CDR2 SASEGT. With V trimmed by 1 base and J by 2 bases, 8 bases remained unmatched. The CDR3 is 17 residues long. The CDR3 loop is CASSEGQNQGGNQPQHF. CDR3 nucleotide sequence: TGTGCCAGCAGTGAAGGTCAAAATCAGGGGGGCAATCAGCCCCAGCATTTT.

The V and J genes are TRBV20-1 and TRBJ1-6; 10 bases fit TRBD1. The V and J ends lost 5 bases and 8 bases, in that order; junction bases with no gene match: 9. Germline V gene sequence: CDR1 DFQATT, CDR2 SNEGSKA (reference sequence). The CDR3 runs 15 residues. CDR3 nucleotides: TGCAGTGCTCGATACAGGACAGGGGGTGATTCACCCCTCCACTTT. Translating it yields CSARYRTGGDSPLHF.

This clonotype was picked up a small number of times. The J gene is TRBJ1-1, the V gene TRBV30; the match to TRBD1 covers 9 bases. The trim removed 4 bases at V and 5 bases at J, leaving 8 bases unmatched. The CDR3 is 14 residues long. Germline CDR1 is GTSNPN and CDR2 is SVGIG (reference sequence). CDR3 coding DNA: TGTGCCTGGACCGTACAGGGGGCGAGGACTGAAGCTTTCTTT. Translated: CAWTVQGARTEAFF.

The rearrangement joins TRBV5-1 to TRBJ1-4, with D possibly being TRBD1 (5 bases). CDR1 is SGHRS, CDR2 YFSETQ, per germline. The CDR3 totals 15 residues. The V end lost 0 bases, the J end lost 8 bases, and 14 bases lay between the germline ends. CDR3 sequence reads: CASSLVGQGSEKLFF. Here the CDR3 DNA reads TGCGCCAGCAGCTTGGTCGGGCAGGGTAGCGAAAAACTGTTTTTT. Combining the CDR3 with reference TRBV5-1 and TRBJ1-4 gives the whole variable domain KAGVTQTPRYLIKTRGQQVTLSCSPISGHRSVSWYQQTPGQGLQFLFEYFSETQRNKGNFPGRFSGRQFSNSRSEMNVSTLELGDSALYLCASSLVGQGSEKLFFGSGTQLSVL.

The sample holds a few counts of this clonotype. This chain joins TRBV6-6 and TRBJ2-1; D unresolved. The CDR3 sequence is 11 residues long. Trimming stripped 10 bases from V and 5 bases from J, with 9 bases between. The germline V gene has CDR1 MNHNY and CDR2 SVGAGI (reference sequence). The CDR3 nucleotides are TGTGCCACCTCTAGAAACAATGAGCAGTTCTTC. This gives the protein CATSRNNEQFF.

In its sample, this clonotype was seen a few times. The CDR3 nucleotides read TGTGCCAGCAGCTTCCGACACAGGGTCCTCAACTCTGGAAACACCATATATTTT. Translation: CASSFRHRVLNSGNTIYF. V usage is TRBV5-6 and J usage is TRBJ1-3; D may be TRBD1 (6 bases). CDR1 is SGHDT, CDR2 YYEEEE, per germline. This CDR3 region has 18 residues. The ends were cut back, 2 bases at V and 0 bases at J, with 18 bases in the middle.

The chain couples TRBV7-6 to TRBJ2-1, with 9 nucleotides matching TRBD2. This CDR3 is built from 15 residues. With 7 bases clipped from V and 5 bases from J, the junction kept 9 bases outside the gene matches. Per germline, CDR1 SGHVS and CDR2 FNYEAQ. The CDR3 coding sequence is TGTGCCAGCACTTCGCGGGAGGGAAGAAACAATGAGCAGTTCTTC. It is translated as CASTSREGRNNEQFF.

This clonotype was detected only once. The chain joins TRBV19 to TRBJ1-1; 7 bases fit TRBD1. The CDR3 has 14 amino acids. Germline-derived CDR1 and CDR2 are LNHDA and SQIVND (reference sequence). Germline trimming cut 7 bases from V and 1 base from J; bases unmatched to any gene: 6. DNA of the CDR3: TGTGCCAGTAATAAGGGACAGAGGAACACTGAAGCTTTCTTT. This sequence encodes CASNKGQRNTEAFF.

This clonotype appeared a few times. This CDR3 reads CASSLGQHYNSPLHF. The CDR3 DNA is TGTGCCAGCAGCCTGGGACAGCACTATAATTCACCCCTCCACTTT. This chain connects TRBV12-3 or TRBV12-4 to TRBJ1-6; 7 bases agree with TRBD1. The CDR3 runs to 15 residues. The ends lost 6 bases at V and 3 bases at J; junction bases unmatched: 5.

In this sample, this clonotype turned up a few times. This chain joins TRBV7-3 and TRBJ2-3; tentatively, D is TRBD2 (5 bases). CDR3 length equals 15 residues. V lost 4 bases to trimming and J lost 0 bases, with 11 bases between them. CDR1 and CDR2 from the germline V gene are SGHTA and FQGTGA. CDR3 loop: CASSSPGSSTDTQYF. Written as DNA, the CDR3 is TGTGCCAGCAGCTCCCCGGGGTCTAGCACAGATACGCAGTATTTT. The whole variable domain, remainder taken from reference TRBV7-3 and TRBJ2-3, is GAGVSQTPSNKVTEKGKYVELRCDPISGHTALYWYRQSLGQGPEFLIYFQGTGAADDSGLPNDRFFAVRPEGSVSTLKIQRTERGDSAVYLCASSSPGSSTDTQYFGPGTRLTVL.